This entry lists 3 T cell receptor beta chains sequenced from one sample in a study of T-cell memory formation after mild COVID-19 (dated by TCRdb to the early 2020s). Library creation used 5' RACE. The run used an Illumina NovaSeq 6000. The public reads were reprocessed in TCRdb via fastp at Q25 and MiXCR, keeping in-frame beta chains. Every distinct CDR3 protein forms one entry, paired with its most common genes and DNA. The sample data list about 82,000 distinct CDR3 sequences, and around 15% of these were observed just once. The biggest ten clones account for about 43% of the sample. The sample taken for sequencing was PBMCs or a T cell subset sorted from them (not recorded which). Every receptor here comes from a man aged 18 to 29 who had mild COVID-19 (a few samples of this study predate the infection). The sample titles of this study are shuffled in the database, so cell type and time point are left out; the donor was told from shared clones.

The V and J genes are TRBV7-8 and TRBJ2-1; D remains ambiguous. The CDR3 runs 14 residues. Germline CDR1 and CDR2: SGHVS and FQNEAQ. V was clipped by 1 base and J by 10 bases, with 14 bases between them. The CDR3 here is CASSLVGSAREQFF. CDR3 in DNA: TGTGCCAGCAGCTTAGTAGGATCGGCACGGGAGCAGTTCTTC.

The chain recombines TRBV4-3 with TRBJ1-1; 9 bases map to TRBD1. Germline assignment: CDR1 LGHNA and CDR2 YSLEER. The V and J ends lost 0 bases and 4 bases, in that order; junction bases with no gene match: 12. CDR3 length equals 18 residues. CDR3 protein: CASSQDLGTGYWSTEAFF. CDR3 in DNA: TGCGCCAGCAGCCAAGATTTGGGGACAGGGTATTGGAGCACTGAAGCTTTCTTT.

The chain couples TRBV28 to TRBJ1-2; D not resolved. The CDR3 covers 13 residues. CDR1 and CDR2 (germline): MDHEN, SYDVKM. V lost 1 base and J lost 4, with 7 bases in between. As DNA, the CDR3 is TGTGCCAGCAGTTTATTCTCCGGCTATGGCTACACCTTC. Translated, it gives CASSLFSGYGYTF.